This is a list of T cell receptor beta chains from one sample in a study of blood T cells in healthy people across ages. TCRdb ran MiXCR on the 5' RACE reads and lists one entry per CDR3 protein. In the table there are around 700,000 distinct CDR3 sequences, roughly 25% of which are singletons. The data were also submitted as part of a second study, on T cells of mothers and their children.

The sample was blood. The receptors shown here come from a boy younger than 18 in good health. Both conserved end residues are part of each CDR3. Each record gives: clone size, V gene, D gene, J gene, CDR3 protein, CDR3 DNA. The D gene is left open where the match is weak. A clone size is listed for some rows: how often the clone was seen (once, few, many), or a class if it is expanded.

NA,TRBV4-2,NA,TRBJ2-5,CASSQDFGTRVQETQYF,TGTGCCAGCAGCCAAGATTTCGGGACTCGCGTCCAAGAGACCCAGTACTTC
NA,TRBV20-1,NA,TRBJ2-3,CSAASGLLADTQYF,TGCAGTGCGGCGTCAGGCCTACTTGCAGATACGCAGTATTTT
few,TRBV9,NA,TRBJ2-4,CASSPSDSVAKNIQYF,TGTGCCAGCAGCCCGTCGGACAGCGTAGCCAAAAACATTCAGTACTTC
NA,TRBV2,NA,TRBJ2-6,CASRGLRSGANVLTF,TGTGCCAGCCGGGGTTTAAGGTCTGGGGCCAACGTCCTGACTTTC
NA,TRBV12-3/TRBV12-4,NA,TRBJ2-3,CASSLGGALEYF,TGTGCCAGCAGTTTAGGTGGGGCTTTGGAATATTTT
NA,TRBV4-3,NA,TRBJ2-1,CASSQLSWHEQFF,TGCGCCAGCAGCCAATTGAGTTGGCATGAGCAGTTCTTC
few,TRBV2,NA,TRBJ1-3,CASSELNSGNTIYF,TGTGCCAGCAGTGAACTTAACTCTGGAAACACCATATATTTT
NA,TRBV5-1,NA,TRBJ2-2,CASSFSGYGGELFF,TGCGCCAGCAGCTTTTCAGGGTATGGCGGGGAGCTGTTTTTT
NA,TRBV7-2,NA,TRBJ2-7,CASSSWAGRGSYEQYF,TGTGCCAGCAGCTCCTGGGCGGGGAGGGGGTCCTACGAGCAGTACTTC
few,TRBV10-3,NA,TRBJ2-1,CAISATSGEQFF,TGTGCCATCAGTGCCACGTCCGGTGAGCAGTTCTTC
few,TRBV29-1,NA,TRBJ1-4,CSASSPFEEDEKLFF,TGCAGCGCCTCCTCCCCTTTTGAGGAAGATGAAAAACTGTTTTTT
few,TRBV7-6,NA,TRBJ1-1,CASSLAAGLSSTEAFF,TGTGCCAGCAGCTTAGCGGCAGGGTTAAGTAGCACTGAAGCTTTCTTT
few,TRBV9,NA,TRBJ2-6,CASSVAPSSGANVLTF,TGTGCCAGCAGCGTAGCGCCTTCGTCTGGGGCCAACGTCCTGACTTTC
few,TRBV18,NA,TRBJ2-4,CASSPQMAKNIQYF,TGTGCCAGCTCACCCCAAATGGCCAAAAACATTCAGTACTTC
NA,TRBV10-2,TRBD2,TRBJ2-2,CASKFLAGAGELFF,TGCGCCAGCAAGTTCCTAGCGGGCGCCGGGGAGCTGTTTTTT
few,TRBV10-3,NA,TRBJ2-7,CAISEMDEQYF,TGTGCCATCAGTGAGATGGACGAGCAGTACTTC
NA,TRBV5-6,NA,TRBJ1-1,CASSSGLSLVRGAFF,TGTGCCAGCAGTTCGGGGCTCAGCCTGGTGCGGGGGGCTTTCTTT
NA,TRBV7-2,NA,TRBJ1-3,CASSLLRFSGNTIYF,TGTGCCAGCAGCTTATTGCGGTTTTCTGGAAACACCATATATTTT
once,TRBV20-1,NA,TRBJ1-4,CLAPTNEKLFF,TGCCTGGCACCAACTAATGAAAAACTGTTTTTT
NA,TRBV7-2,TRBD2,TRBJ2-5,CASSSPGGRGTQYF,TGTGCCAGCAGCTCACCGGGGGGGCGGGGGACCCAGTACTTC
NA,TRBV4-3,TRBD1,TRBJ2-5,CASSQGTGDWETQYF,TGCGCCAGCAGCCAAGGGACAGGGGATTGGGAGACCCAGTACTTC
few,TRBV10-3,TRBD2,TRBJ2-5,CAISAGLAGGNYNEQFF,TGTGCCATCAGTGCGGGGCTAGCGGGGGGTAATTACAATGAGCAGTTTTTC
few,TRBV7-2,NA,TRBJ1-1,CASSEGGGIGEAFF,TGTGCCAGCAGCGAAGGGGGGGGGATTGGTGAAGCTTTCTTT
NA,TRBV27,NA,TRBJ2-5,CASPSVLGSKETQYF,TGTGCCAGCCCCTCGGTCTTGGGTTCTAAAGAGACCCAGTACTTC
NA,TRBV2,NA,TRBJ1-6,CATTWILQNSPLHF,TGTGCCACCACCTGGATTCTGCAAAATTCACCCCTCCACTTT
NA,TRBV7-2,NA,TRBJ2-3,CASSQDWSTDTQYF,TGTGCCAGCAGTCAGGACTGGAGCACAGATACGCAGTATTTT
few,TRBV7-6,NA,TRBJ2-1,CASARSLNEQFF,TGTGCCAGCGCCCGTTCCCTTAATGAGCAGTTCTTC